This is a list of T cell receptor beta chains from one sample in a study of cytomegalovirus exposure and HLA in healthy donors. Measured with immunoSEQ multiplex PCR; TCRdb has only the in-frame clones, and not every one. The profile shows 150,000 to 200,000 clones, 81% of them singletons. The specimen sequenced was PBMCs. These receptor sequences come from a woman between 18 and 29 years old in good health and CMV-seropositive. Both conserved end residues are part of each CDR3. Each record gives: V gene, J gene, clone size, CDR3 length, D gene, CDR3 DNA, CDR3 protein. The D gene is left open where the match is weak. Expanded clones are given a class, and other clones once, few, many or no size at all.

v_gene: TRBV5-1; j_gene: TRBJ2-5; abundance: NA; len: 15; d_gene: TRBD2; CDR3nt: TGCGCCAGCAGCACCTGGACTAGCGGGGGTATGGAGCAGTACTTC; CDR3aa: CASSTWTSGGMEQYF
v_gene: TRBV30; j_gene: TRBJ1-3; abundance: NA; len: 13; d_gene: NA; CDR3nt: TGTGCCTGGAGTGTACGGGGGGGAAACACCATATATTTT; CDR3aa: CAWSVRGGNTIYF
v_gene: TRBV4-1; j_gene: TRBJ2-1; abundance: NA; len: 17; d_gene: TRBD2; CDR3nt: TGCGCCAGCAGCCAACGGACCGGGACTAGCGGGTACAATGAGCAGTTCTTC; CDR3aa: CASSQRTGTSGYNEQFF
v_gene: TRBV11-2; j_gene: TRBJ2-3; abundance: NA; len: 15; d_gene: NA; CDR3nt: TGTGCCAGCAGCTTAGACGGTGGGGCAGGCTGGGAACAGTATTTT; CDR3aa: CASSLDGGAGWEQYF
v_gene: TRBV19; j_gene: TRBJ1-1; abundance: NA; len: 13; d_gene: NA; CDR3nt: TGTGCCAGTAGTAAAACAGTGAACACTGAAGCTTTCTTT; CDR3aa: CASSKTVNTEAFF
v_gene: TRBV28; j_gene: TRBJ2-3; abundance: NA; len: 13; d_gene: NA; CDR3nt: TGTGCCAGCAGTCTCCTGCAGGCAGATACGCAGTATTTT; CDR3aa: CASSLLQADTQYF
v_gene: TRBV11-2; j_gene: TRBJ1-2; abundance: NA; len: 13; d_gene: NA; CDR3nt: TGTGCCAGCAGCAGCGGGGTTAACTATGGCTACACCTTC; CDR3aa: CASSSGVNYGYTF
v_gene: TRBV6-6; j_gene: TRBJ2-1; abundance: NA; len: 13; d_gene: TRBD2; CDR3nt: TGTGCCAGCGGACTAGAATCCTACAATGAGCAGTTCTTC; CDR3aa: CASGLESYNEQFF
v_gene: TRBV5-8; j_gene: TRBJ2-7; abundance: NA; len: 15; d_gene: TRBD1; CDR3nt: TGTGCCAGCAGCTTGGAGGACAGGGTCACCTACGAGCAGTACTTC; CDR3aa: CASSLEDRVTYEQYF
v_gene: TRBV5-1; j_gene: TRBJ2-7; abundance: NA; len: 14; d_gene: NA; CDR3nt: TGCGCCAGCAGACTAACCCCCGCCACCTACGAGCAGTACTTC; CDR3aa: CASRLTPATYEQYF
v_gene: TRBV10-3; j_gene: TRBJ2-7; abundance: NA; len: 15; d_gene: NA; CDR3nt: TGTGCCATCAGGCCGGGGGGGACAGATCCTTACGAGCAGTACTTC; CDR3aa: CAIRPGGTDPYEQYF
v_gene: TRBV19; j_gene: TRBJ2-1; abundance: NA; len: 17; d_gene: NA; CDR3nt: TGTGCCAGTAGTATCACGCCTGTTGGTAGCTCCTACAATGAGCAGTTCTTC; CDR3aa: CASSITPVGSSYNEQFF
v_gene: TRBV19; j_gene: TRBJ1-6; abundance: NA; len: 14; d_gene: TRBD1; CDR3nt: TGTGCCAGTAGTTCTGAGACAGGGGATTCACCCCTCCACTTT; CDR3aa: CASSSETGDSPLHF
v_gene: TRBV28; j_gene: TRBJ2-7; abundance: NA; len: 16; d_gene: TRBD1; CDR3nt: TGTGCCAGCAGTCCCGTCATCTGGGACAGGGCTCGAGAGCAGTACTTC; CDR3aa: CASSPVIWDRAREQYF
v_gene: TRBV18; j_gene: TRBJ1-1; abundance: NA; len: 13; d_gene: NA; CDR3nt: TGTGCCAGCTCACGGGAGGGTTACACTGAAGCTTTCTTT; CDR3aa: CASSREGYTEAFF
v_gene: TRBV5-6; j_gene: TRBJ2-1; abundance: few; len: 16; d_gene: NA; CDR3nt: TGTGCCAGCAGCCCCGGGTGGGTAGAGTTCGGCAATGAGCAGTTCTTC; CDR3aa: CASSPGWVEFGNEQFF
v_gene: TRBV5-8; j_gene: TRBJ1-4; abundance: NA; len: 17; d_gene: TRBD1; CDR3nt: TGTGCCAGCAGCTCTTGGGGAATCGGACAGGGTCATGAAAAACTGTTTTTT; CDR3aa: CASSSWGIGQGHEKLFF
v_gene: TRBV4-3; j_gene: TRBJ1-2; abundance: NA; len: 15; d_gene: TRBD1; CDR3nt: TGCGCCAGCAGCCGGTCCGACGACAGGGCCTATGGCTACACCTTC; CDR3aa: CASSRSDDRAYGYTF
v_gene: TRBV5-1; j_gene: TRBJ2-1; abundance: NA; len: 18; d_gene: TRBD2; CDR3nt: TGCGCCAGCAGCTTCACCCCGTCAGCGGGGGGGGCCTACAATGAGCAGTTCTTC; CDR3aa: CASSFTPSAGGAYNEQFF
v_gene: TRBV10-3; j_gene: TRBJ1-2; abundance: NA; len: 15; d_gene: TRBD1; CDR3nt: TGTGCCATCAGGGCCGACAGGGCGGCGGACTATGGCTACACCTTC; CDR3aa: CAIRADRAADYGYTF
v_gene: TRBV5-6; j_gene: TRBJ1-6; abundance: few; len: 14; d_gene: TRBD1; CDR3nt: TGTGCCAGCAGCTCGGGGGACAGCCCTCGGTCTCTCCACTTT; CDR3aa: CASSSGDSPRSLHF
v_gene: TRBV18; j_gene: TRBJ1-1; abundance: NA; len: 14; d_gene: NA; CDR3nt: TGTGCCAGCTCACCTCGACAAGTGAACACTGAAGCTTTCTTT; CDR3aa: CASSPRQVNTEAFF
v_gene: TRBV7-2; j_gene: TRBJ2-7; abundance: NA; len: 13; d_gene: NA; CDR3nt: TGTGCCAGCAGCTTCGGACATTCCTACGAGCAGTACTTC; CDR3aa: CASSFGHSYEQYF
v_gene: TRBV6-1; j_gene: TRBJ2-5; abundance: NA; len: 13; d_gene: NA; CDR3nt: TGTGCCAGCAGTTGGGGCAGTCAAGAGACCCAGTACTTC; CDR3aa: CASSWGSQETQYF
v_gene: TRBV4-2; j_gene: TRBJ1-1; abundance: NA; len: 13; d_gene: NA; CDR3nt: TGTGCCAGCAGCCCGGCGGGGGCGGACGGAGATTTCTTT; CDR3aa: CASSPAGADGDFF
v_gene: TRBV4-1; j_gene: TRBJ2-5; abundance: NA; len: 15; d_gene: TRBD1; CDR3nt: TGCGCCAGCAGCCAGGGGACAGGGGGTGGAGAGACCCAGTACTTC; CDR3aa: CASSQGTGGGETQYF
v_gene: TRBV29-1; j_gene: TRBJ1-2; abundance: once; len: 11; d_gene: NA; CDR3nt: TGCAGCGATAGCACCCCCTATGGCTACACCTTC; CDR3aa: CSDSTPYGYTF